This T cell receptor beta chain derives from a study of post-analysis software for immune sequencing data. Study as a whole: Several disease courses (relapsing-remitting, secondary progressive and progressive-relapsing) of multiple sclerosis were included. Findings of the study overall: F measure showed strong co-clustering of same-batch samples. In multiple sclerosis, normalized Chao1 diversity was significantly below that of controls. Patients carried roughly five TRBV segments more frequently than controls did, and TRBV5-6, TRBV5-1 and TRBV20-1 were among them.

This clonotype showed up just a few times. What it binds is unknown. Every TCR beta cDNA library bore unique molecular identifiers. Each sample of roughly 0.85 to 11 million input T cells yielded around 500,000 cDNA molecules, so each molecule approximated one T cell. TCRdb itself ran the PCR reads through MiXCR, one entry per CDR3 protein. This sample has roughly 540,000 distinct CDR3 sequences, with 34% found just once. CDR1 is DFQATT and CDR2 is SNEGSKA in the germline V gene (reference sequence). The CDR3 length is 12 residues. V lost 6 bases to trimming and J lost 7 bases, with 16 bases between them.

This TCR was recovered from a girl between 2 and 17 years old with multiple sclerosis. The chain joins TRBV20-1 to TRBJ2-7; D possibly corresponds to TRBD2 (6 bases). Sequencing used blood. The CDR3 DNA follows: TGCAGTGCCGGGGGAAAAAGGCAAGAGCAGTACTTC. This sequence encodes CSAGGKRQEQYF.